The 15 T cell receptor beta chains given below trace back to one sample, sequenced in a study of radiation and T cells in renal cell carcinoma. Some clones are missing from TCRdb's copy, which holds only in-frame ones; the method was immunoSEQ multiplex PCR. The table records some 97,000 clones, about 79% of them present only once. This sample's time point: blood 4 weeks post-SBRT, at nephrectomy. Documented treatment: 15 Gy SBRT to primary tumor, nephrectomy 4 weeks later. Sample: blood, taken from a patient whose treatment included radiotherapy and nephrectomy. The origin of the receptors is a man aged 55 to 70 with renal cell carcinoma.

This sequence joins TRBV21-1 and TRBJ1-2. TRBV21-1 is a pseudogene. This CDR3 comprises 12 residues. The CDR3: CASINPNYGYTF. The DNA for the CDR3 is TGTGCCAGCATCAATCCTAACTATGGCTACACCTTC.

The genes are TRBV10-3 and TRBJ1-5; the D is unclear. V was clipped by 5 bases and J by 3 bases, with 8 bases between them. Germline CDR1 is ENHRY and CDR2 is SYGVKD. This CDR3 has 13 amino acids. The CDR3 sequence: CAISLDTNQPQHF. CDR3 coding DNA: TGTGCCATCAGTCTTGACACCAATCAGCCCCAGCATTTT.

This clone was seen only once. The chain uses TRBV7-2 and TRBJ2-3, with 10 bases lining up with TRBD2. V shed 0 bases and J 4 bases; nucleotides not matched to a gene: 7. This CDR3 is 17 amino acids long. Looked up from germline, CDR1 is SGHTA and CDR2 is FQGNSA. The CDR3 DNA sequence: TGTGCCAGCAGCTTAGCGACGAGCGGGAGGGGGGCAGATACGCAGTATTTT. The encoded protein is CASSLATSGRGADTQYF.

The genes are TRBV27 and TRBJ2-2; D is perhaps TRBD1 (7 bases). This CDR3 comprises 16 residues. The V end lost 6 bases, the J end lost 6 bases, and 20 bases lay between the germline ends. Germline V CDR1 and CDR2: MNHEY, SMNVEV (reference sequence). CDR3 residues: CASRHRGLIDAGELFF. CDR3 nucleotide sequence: TGTGCCAGCAGACACAGGGGACTTATTGATGCCGGGGAGCTGTTTTTT.

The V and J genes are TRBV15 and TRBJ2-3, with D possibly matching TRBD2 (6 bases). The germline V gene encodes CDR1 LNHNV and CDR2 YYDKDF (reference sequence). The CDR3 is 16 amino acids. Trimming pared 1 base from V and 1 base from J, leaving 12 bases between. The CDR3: CATSRVGGLGTDTQYF. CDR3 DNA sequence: TGTGCCACCAGCAGAGTTGGGGGGTTAGGCACAGATACGCAGTATTTT.

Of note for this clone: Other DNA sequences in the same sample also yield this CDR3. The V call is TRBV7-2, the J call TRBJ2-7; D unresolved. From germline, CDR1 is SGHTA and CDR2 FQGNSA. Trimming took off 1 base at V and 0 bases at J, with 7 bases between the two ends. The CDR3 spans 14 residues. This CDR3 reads CASSLVGGSYEQYF. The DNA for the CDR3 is TGTGCCAGCAGCTTAGTAGGCGGCTCCTACGAGCAGTACTTC.

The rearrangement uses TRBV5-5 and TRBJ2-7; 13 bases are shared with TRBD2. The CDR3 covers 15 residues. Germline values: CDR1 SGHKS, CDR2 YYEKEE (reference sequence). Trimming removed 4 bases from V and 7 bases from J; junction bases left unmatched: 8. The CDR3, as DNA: TGTGCCAGCAGCAAGACTAGCGGGAGGTTAGAGGAGCAGTACTTC. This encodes CASSKTSGRLEEQYF.

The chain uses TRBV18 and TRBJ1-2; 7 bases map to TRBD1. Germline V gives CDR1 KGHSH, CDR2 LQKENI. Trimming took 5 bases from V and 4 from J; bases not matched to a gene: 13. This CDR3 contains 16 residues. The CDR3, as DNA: TGTGCCAGCTCATCCCTGAACAGGGGAGACAGCTATGGCTACACCTTC. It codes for CASSSLNRGDSYGYTF.

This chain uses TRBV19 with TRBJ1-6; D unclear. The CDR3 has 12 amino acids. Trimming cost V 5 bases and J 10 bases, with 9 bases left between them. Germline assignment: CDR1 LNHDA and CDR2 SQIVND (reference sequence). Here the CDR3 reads CASSSGQSPLHF. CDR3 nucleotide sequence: TGTGCCAGTAGTTCTGGCCAATCACCCCTCCACTTT.

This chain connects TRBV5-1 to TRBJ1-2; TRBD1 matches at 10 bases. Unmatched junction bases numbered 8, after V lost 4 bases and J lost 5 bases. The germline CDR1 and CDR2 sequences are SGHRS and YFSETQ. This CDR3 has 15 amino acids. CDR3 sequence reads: CASSPPGTGDYGYTF. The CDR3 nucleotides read TGCGCCAGCAGCCCCCCCGGGACAGGGGATTATGGCTACACCTTC.

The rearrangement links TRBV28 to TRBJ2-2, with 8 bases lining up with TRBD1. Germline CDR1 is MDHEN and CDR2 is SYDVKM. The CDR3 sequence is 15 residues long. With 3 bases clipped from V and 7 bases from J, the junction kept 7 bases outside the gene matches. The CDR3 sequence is CASSLSQGAGGELFF. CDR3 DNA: TGTGCCAGCAGTTTGTCGCAGGGGGCGGGCGGGGAGCTGTTTTTT.

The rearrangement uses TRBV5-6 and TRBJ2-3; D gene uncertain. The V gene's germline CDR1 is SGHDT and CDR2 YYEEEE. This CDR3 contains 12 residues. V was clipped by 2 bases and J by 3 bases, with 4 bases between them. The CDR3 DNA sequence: TGTGCCAGCAGCTTTCAAACAGATACGCAGTATTTT. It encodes CASSFQTDTQYF.

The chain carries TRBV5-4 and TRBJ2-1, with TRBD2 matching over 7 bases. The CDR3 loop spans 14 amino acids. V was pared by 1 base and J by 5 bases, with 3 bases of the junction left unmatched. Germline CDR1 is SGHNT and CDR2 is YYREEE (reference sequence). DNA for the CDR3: TGTGCCAGCAGCTTGACTCTAGCGGACAATGAGCAGTTCTTC. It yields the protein CASSLTLADNEQFF.

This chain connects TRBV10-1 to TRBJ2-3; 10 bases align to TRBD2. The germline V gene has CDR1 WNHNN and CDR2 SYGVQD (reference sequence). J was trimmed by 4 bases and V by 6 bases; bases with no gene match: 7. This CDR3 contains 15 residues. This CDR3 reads CASSQGLAGADTQYF. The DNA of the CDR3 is TGCGCCAGCAGCCAGGGGCTAGCGGGAGCAGATACGCAGTATTTT.

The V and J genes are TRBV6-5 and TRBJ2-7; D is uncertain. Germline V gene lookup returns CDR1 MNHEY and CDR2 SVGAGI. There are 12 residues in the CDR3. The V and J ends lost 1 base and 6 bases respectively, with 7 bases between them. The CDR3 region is CASSYLGREQYF. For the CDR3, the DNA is TGTGCCAGCAGTTACTTAGGACGCGAGCAGTACTTC.